This record looks at one TCR beta chain sequence and its context. From germline, CDR1 is MNHNS and CDR2 SASEGT. The CDR3 loop spans 13 amino acids. V was trimmed by 4 bases and J by 8 bases, leaving 14 bases between them. The data were taken from a study of blood T cell repertoires in COVID-19. Original data processing: Reference gene primer amplification gave nucleated cell count estimates. Generated by immunoSEQ multiplex PCR, the TCRdb table keeps only in-frame clones and is missing some. V and J calls and clone size are as listed in that table; D and trimming were resolved from the DNA. The sample lists 250,000 to 350,000 clones, 80% to 85% occurring once.

The sequenced material came from peripheral blood. This clonotype originated in a person between 65 and 80 years old with COVID-19, enrolled during active disease. The chain uses TRBV6-1 and TRBJ1-2, with D perhaps TRBD1 (6 bases). The CDR3: CASSGAQGFGYTF. In nucleotides, the CDR3 is TGTGCCAGCAGTGGAGCCCAGGGGTTCGGCTACACCTTC.